Listed below are T cell receptor beta chains from one sample, sequenced in a study of blood T cell repertoires in COVID-19. The assay was immunoSEQ multiplex PCR, and TCRdb's table has in-frame clones only and misses some. The sample shows approximately 200,000 clones, 80% to 90% of them seen only once. The material sequenced was peripheral blood. Receptor source: an elderly woman with COVID-19, enrolled during active disease. CDR3s include the opening cysteine and the closing phenylalanine or tryptophan.

V	J	CDR3
TRBV6-5	TRBJ1-1	CASSYSAVYSGTEAFF
TRBV3-1/TRBV3-2	TRBJ2-2	CASSQGGPGELFF
TRBV2	TRBJ2-1	CASSERGLAPYNEQFF
TRBV24-1	TRBJ2-3	CATSAQGAPRADTQYF
TRBV24-1	TRBJ1-2	CATSAGDYGYTF
TRBV4-3	TRBJ2-1	CASSQDHNSNEQFF
TRBV5-1	TRBJ1-2	CASSATGYYGYTF
TRBV27	TRBJ1-2	CASSPLSGYGYTF
TRBV11-2	TRBJ2-3	CASSFPAGGSTDTQYF
TRBV10-3	TRBJ2-7	CAISSPDRATTYEQYF
TRBV7-6	TRBJ1-6	CASSREAGTSYNSPLHF
TRBV5-1	TRBJ1-1	CASSSIQGANTEAFF
TRBV7-8	TRBJ2-7	CASSWDSAYVEQYF